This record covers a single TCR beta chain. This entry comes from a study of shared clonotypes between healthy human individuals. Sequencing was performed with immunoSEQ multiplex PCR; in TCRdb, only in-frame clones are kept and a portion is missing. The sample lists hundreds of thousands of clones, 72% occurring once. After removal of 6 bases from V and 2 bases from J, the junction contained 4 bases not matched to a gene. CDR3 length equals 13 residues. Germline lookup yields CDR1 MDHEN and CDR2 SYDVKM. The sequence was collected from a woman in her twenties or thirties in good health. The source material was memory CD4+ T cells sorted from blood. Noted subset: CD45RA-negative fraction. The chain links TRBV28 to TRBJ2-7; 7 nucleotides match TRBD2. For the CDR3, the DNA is TGTGCCAGCAGCGGGGAGGGGACCTACGAGCAGTACTTC. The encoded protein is CASSGEGTYEQYF.